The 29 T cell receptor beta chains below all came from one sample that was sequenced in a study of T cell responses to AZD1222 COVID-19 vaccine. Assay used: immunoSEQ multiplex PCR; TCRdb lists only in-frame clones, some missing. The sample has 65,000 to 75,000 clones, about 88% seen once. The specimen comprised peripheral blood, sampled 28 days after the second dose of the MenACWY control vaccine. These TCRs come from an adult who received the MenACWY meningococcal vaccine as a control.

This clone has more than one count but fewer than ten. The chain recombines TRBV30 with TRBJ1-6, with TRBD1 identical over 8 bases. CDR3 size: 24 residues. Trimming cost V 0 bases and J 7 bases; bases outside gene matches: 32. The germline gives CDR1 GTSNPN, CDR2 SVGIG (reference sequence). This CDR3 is CAWSVQPLARTGRTPFEGNSPLHF. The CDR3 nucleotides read TGTGCCTGGAGTGTACAACCGCTGGCCCGGACAGGGCGAACTCCCTTTGAGGGCAATTCACCCCTCCACTTT.

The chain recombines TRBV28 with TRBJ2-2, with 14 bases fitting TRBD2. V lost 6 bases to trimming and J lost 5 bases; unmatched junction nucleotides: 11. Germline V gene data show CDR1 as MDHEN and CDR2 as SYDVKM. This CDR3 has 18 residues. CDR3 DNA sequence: TGTGCCAGCAGAAAGACTAGCGGGAGGGCAAGGAGAACCGGGGAGCTGTTTTTT. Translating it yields CASRKTSGRARRTGELFF.

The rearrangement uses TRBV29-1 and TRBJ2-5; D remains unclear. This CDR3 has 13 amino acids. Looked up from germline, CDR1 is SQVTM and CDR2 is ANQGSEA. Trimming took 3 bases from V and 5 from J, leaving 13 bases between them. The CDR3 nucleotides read TGCAGCGTTGAGCAGCAGGCCCGGGAGACCCAGTACTTC. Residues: CSVEQQARETQYF.

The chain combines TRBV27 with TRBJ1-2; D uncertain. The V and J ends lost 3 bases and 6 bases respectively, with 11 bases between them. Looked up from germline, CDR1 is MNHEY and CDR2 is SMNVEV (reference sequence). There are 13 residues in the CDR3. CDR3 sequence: CASSLGVANGYTF. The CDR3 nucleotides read TGTGCCAGCAGTTTGGGAGTGGCTAATGGCTACACCTTC.

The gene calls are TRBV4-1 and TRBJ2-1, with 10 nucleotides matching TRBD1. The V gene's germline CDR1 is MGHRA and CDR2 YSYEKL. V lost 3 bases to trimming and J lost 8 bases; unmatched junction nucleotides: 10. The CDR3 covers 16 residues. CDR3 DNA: TGCGCCAGCAGCCACCCCAGGGACAGGGGAGGGGATGAGCAGTTCTTC. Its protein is CASSHPRDRGGDEQFF.

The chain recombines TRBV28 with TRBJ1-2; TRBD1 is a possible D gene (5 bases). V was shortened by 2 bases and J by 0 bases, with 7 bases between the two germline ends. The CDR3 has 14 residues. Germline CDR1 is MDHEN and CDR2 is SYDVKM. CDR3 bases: TGTGCCAGCAGTTTAGGGGCTTCTAACTATGGCTACACCTTC. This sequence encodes CASSLGASNYGYTF.

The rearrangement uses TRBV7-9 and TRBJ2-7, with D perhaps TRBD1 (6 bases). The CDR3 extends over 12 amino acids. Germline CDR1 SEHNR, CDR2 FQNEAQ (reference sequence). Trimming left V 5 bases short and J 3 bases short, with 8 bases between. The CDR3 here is CASSRQDYEQYF. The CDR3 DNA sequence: TGTGCCAGCAGCCGACAGGACTACGAGCAGTACTTC.

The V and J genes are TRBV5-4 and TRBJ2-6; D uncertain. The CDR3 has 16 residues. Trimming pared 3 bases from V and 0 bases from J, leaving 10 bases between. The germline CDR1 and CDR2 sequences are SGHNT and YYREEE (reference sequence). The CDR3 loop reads CASSSDPTSGANVLTF. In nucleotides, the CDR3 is TGTGCCAGCAGCTCAGACCCCACCTCTGGGGCCAACGTCCTGACTTTC.

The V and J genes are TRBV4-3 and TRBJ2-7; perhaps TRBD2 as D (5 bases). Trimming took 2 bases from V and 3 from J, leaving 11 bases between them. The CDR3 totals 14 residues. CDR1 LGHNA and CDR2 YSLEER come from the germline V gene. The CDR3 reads CASSQSLEGYEQYF. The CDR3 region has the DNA TGCGCCAGCAGCCAATCACTAGAGGGCTACGAGCAGTACTTC.

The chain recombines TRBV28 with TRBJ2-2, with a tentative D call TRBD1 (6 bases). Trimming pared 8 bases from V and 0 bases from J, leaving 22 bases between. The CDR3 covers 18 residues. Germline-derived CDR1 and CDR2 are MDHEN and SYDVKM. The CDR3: CASVLGSLGGSNTGELFF. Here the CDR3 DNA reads TGTGCCAGCGTTTTGGGGAGTCTAGGGGGATCGAACACCGGGGAGCTGTTTTTT.

DNA for the CDR3: TGTGCCAGCACCGGGCCGAACGCCAATTCACCCCTCCACTTT. It is translated as CASTGPNANSPLHF. The rearrangement joins TRBV9 to TRBJ1-6, with unresolved D. The CDR3 covers 14 residues. Trimming stripped 6 bases from V and 7 bases from J, with 14 bases between. Per the germline V gene, CDR1 is SGDLS and CDR2 is YYNGEE.

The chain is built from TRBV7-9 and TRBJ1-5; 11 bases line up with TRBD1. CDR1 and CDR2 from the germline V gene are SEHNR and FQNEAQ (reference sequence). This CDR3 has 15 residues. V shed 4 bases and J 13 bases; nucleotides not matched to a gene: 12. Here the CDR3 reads CASSSDRGPGVSQHF. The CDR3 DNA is TGTGCCAGCAGCTCGGACAGGGGGCCGGGGGTCAGTCAGCATTTT.

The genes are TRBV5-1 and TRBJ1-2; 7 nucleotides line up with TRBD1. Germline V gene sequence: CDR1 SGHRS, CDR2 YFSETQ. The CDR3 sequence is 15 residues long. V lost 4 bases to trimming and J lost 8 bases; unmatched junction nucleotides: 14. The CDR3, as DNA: TGCGCCAGCAGCCCCCAAGAGGGGGCAGGGGACGGCTACACCTTC. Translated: CASSPQEGAGDGYTF.

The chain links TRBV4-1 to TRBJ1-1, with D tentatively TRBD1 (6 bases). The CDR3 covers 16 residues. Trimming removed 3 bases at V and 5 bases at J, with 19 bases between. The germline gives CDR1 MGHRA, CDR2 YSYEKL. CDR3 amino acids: CASSQTILRGPTEAFF. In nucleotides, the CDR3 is TGCGCCAGCAGCCAGACGATACTCAGGGGACCAACTGAAGCTTTCTTT.

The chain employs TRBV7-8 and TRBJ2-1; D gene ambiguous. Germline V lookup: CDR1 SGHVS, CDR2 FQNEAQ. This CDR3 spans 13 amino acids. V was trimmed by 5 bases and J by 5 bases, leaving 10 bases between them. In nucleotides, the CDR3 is TGTGCCAGCAGCCGGCGTTCTGACAATGAGCAGTTCTTC. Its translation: CASSRRSDNEQFF.

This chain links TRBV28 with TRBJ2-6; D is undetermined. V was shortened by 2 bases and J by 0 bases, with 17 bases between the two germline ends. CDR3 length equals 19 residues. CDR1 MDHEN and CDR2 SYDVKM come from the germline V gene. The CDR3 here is CASSLTGGRHYSGANVLTF. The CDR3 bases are TGTGCCAGCAGTTTAACCGGCGGCAGACACTACTCTGGGGCCAACGTCCTGACTTTC.

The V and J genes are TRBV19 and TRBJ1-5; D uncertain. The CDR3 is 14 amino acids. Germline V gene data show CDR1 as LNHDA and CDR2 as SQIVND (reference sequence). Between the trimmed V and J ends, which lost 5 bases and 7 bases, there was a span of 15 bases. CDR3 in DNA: TGTGCCAGTAGTCCCCGGGGAGGCCCCCAGCCCCAGCATTTT. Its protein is CASSPRGGPQPQHF.

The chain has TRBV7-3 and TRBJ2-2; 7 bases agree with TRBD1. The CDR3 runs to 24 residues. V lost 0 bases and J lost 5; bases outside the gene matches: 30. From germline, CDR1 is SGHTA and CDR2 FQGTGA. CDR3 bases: TGTGCCAGCAGCTTAACGGCGAGACAGGGCGAGTCTTTTCCCCGGTTGGGGGAAACCGGGGAGCTGTTTTTT. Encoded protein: CASSLTARQGESFPRLGETGELFF.

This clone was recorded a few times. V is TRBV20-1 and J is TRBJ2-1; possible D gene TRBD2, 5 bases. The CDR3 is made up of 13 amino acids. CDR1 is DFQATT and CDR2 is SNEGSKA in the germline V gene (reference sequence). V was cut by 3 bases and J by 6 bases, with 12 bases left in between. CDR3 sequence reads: CSASSPRGNEQFF. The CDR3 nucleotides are TGCAGTGCTAGTTCCCCCCGGGGCAATGAGCAGTTCTTC.

Here the CDR3 DNA reads TGTGCCAGCACCGAGGGACTGCATGGCTACACCTTC. Residues: CASTEGLHGYTF. The V call is TRBV6-5, the J call TRBJ1-2, with a possible D match to TRBD1 (5 bases). V was shortened by 7 bases and J by 6 bases, with 12 bases between the two germline ends. In germline, CDR1 is MNHEY, CDR2 SVGAGI. CDR3 length: 12 residues.

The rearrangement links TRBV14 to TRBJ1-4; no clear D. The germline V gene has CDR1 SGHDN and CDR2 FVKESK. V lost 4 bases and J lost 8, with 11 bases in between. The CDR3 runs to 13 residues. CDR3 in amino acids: CASSRSPQEKLFF. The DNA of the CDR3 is TGTGCCAGCAGCCGATCCCCCCAGGAAAAACTGTTTTTT.

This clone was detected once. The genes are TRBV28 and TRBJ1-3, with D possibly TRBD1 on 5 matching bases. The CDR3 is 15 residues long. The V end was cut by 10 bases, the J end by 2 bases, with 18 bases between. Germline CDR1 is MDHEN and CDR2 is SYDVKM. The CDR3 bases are TGTGCCACGGGTGGACAAGTGGCTCCTGGAAACACCATATATTTT. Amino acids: CATGGQVAPGNTIYF. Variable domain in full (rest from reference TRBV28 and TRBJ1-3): DVKVTQSSRYLVKRTGEKVFLECVQDMDHENMFWYRQDPGLGLRLIYFSYDVKMKEKGDIPEGYSVSREKKERFSLILESASTNQTSMYLCATGGQVAPGNTIYFGEGSWLTVV.

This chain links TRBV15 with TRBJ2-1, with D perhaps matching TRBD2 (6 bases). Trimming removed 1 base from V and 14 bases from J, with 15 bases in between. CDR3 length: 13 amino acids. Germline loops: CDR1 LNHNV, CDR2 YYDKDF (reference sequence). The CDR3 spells CATSRVPAGWEFF. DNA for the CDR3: TGTGCCACCAGCAGAGTTCCAGCGGGCTGGGAGTTCTTC.

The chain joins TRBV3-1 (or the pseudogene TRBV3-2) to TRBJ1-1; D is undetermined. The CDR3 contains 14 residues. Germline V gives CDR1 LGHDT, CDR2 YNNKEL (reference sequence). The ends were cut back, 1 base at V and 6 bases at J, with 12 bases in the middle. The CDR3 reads CASSQVGELAEAFF. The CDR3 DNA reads TGTGCCAGCAGCCAAGTGGGCGAGCTGGCTGAAGCTTTCTTT.

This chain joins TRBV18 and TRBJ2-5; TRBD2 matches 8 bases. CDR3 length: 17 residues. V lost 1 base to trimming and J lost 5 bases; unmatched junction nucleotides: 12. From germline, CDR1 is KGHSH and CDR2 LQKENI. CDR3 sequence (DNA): TGTGCCAGCTCACCACTCCTAGCGCGGGGGGTCGGGGAGACCCAGTACTTC. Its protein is CASSPLLARGVGETQYF.

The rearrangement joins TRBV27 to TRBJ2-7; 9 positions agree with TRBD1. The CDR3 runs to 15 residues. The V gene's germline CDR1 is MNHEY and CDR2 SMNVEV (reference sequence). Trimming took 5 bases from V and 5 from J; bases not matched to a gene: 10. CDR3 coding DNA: TGTGCCAGCAGTGCGCCGGGACAGGGCTTCCACGAGCAGTACTTC. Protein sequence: CASSAPGQGFHEQYF.

As DNA, the CDR3 is TGCGCCAGCAGCCAAGATAGCAGAAACTATGGCTACACCTTC. Translated, it gives CASSQDSRNYGYTF. V and J are TRBV4-3 and TRBJ1-2; no definite D call. This CDR3 is built from 14 residues. Trimming took 0 bases from V and 2 from J, leaving 7 bases between them. In germline, CDR1 is LGHNA, CDR2 YSLEER.

The DNA of the CDR3 is TGTGCCTGGAGCAGGGGGACTTGGACTGAAGCTTTCTTT. Residues: CAWSRGTWTEAFF. This chain uses TRBV30 with TRBJ1-1; TRBD1 agrees at 7 bases. J was trimmed by 5 bases and V by 3 bases; bases with no gene match: 6. The CDR3 is 13 residues long. The V gene's germline CDR1 is GTSNPN and CDR2 SVGIG (reference sequence).

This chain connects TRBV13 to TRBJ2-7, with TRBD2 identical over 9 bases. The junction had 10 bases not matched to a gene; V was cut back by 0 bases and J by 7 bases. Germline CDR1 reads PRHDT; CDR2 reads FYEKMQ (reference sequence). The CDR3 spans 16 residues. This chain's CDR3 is CASSLGRLAGVGEQYF. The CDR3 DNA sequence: TGTGCCAGCAGCTTAGGCCGGTTAGCGGGAGTGGGGGAGCAGTACTTC.